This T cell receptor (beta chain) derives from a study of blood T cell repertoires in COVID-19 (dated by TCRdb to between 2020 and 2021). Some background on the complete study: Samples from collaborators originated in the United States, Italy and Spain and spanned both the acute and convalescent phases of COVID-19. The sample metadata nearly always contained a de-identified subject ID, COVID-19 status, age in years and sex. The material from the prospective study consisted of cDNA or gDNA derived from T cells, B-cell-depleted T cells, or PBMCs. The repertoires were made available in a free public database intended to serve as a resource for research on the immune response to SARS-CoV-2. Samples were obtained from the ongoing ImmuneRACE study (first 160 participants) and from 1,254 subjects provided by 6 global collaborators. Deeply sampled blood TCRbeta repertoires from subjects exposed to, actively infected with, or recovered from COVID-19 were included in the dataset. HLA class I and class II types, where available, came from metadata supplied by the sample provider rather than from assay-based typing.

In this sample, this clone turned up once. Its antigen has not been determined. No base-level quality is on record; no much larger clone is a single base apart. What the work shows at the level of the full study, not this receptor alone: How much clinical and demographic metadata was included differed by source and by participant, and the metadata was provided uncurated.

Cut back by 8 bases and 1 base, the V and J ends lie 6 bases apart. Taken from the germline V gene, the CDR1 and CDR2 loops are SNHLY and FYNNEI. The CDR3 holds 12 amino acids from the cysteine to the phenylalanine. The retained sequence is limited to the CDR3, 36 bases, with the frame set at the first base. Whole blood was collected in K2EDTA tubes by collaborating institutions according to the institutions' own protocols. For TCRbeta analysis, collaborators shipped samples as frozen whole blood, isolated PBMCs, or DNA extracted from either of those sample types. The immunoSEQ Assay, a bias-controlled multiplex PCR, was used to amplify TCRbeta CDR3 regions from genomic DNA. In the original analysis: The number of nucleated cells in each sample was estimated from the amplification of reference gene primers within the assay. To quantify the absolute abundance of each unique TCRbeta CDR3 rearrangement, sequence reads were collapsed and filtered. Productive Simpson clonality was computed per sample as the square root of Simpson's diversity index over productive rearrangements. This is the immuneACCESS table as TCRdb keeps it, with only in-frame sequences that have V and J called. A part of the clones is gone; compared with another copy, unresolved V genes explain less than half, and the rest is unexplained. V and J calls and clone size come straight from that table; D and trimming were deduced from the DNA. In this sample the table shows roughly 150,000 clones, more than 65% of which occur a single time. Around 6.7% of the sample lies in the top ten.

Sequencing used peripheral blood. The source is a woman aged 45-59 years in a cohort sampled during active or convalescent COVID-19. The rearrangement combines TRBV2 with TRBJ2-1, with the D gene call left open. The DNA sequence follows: TGTGCCAGCTTCCGTTCCTACAATGAGCAGTTCTTC. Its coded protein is CASFRSYNEQFF.